The 16 T cell receptor beta chains listed next were all sequenced from one sample in a study of shared clonotypes between healthy human individuals. Clones were read by immunoSEQ multiplex PCR, and TCRdb kept only the in-frame ones, dropping some. The profile covers under 2,500,000 clones, with approximately 94% appearing a single time and roughly 0.13% taken by the ten largest. The sequenced material came from naive CD4+ T cells sorted from blood. Subset specified: CD45RA+ positively selected. The receptors shown here come from a man aged 18 to 29 in good health.

The chain couples TRBV6-5 to TRBJ1-2; 8 nucleotides align to TRBD1. The J segment lost 8 bases and the V segment lost 2 bases, leaving 7 bases of the junction unmatched. Germline loops: CDR1 MNHEY, CDR2 SVGAGI. This CDR3 region has 14 residues. The chain's CDR3 is CASSYAQGAQGYTF. The CDR3 nucleotides read TGTGCCAGCAGTTACGCGCAGGGGGCGCAAGGCTACACCTTC.

The chain recombines TRBV7-6 with TRBJ1-2; D remains unclear. This CDR3 is built from 15 residues. Germline assignment: CDR1 SGHVS and CDR2 FNYEAQ. Deletions cut 5 bases from V and 4 bases from J, with 17 bases between. CDR3 DNA sequence: TGTGCCAGCAGCCTACGTTGGACGTGCGGCTATGGCTACACCTTC. Protein: CASSLRWTCGYGYTF.

Turning to this clone: Additional DNA sequences in this sample encode the identical CDR3. This chain uses TRBV18 with TRBJ1-3; D unresolved. V lost 0 bases and J lost 3, with 6 bases in between. The CDR3 loop spans 14 amino acids. Germline values: CDR1 KGHSH, CDR2 LQKENI. The CDR3 is CASSPPVGGNTIYF. The CDR3, as DNA: TGTGCCAGCTCACCACCTGTGGGTGGAAACACCATATATTTT.

In DNA, the CDR3 is TGTGCCAGCAGCCGTGCTTTCGACGCTTTCTTT. Residues: CASSRAFDAFF. The V and J genes are TRBV14 and TRBJ1-1, with no clear D. CDR1 is SGHDN, CDR2 FVKESK, per germline. The CDR3 is 11 residues long. V lost 4 bases and J lost 11, with 11 bases in between.

The chain links TRBV10-3 to TRBJ2-3; 10 bases line up with TRBD2. This CDR3 has 13 residues. Germline CDR1 is ENHRY and CDR2 is SYGVKD. Trimming took 9 bases from V and 3 from J; bases not matched to a gene: 3. The CDR3 region has the DNA TGTGCCATAGAGCGGGAGGGTACAGATACGCAGTATTTT. Translation gives CAIEREGTDTQYF.

Only one count was recorded for this clone. The rearrangement uses TRBV11-2 and TRBJ2-7; 8 bases fit TRBD1. The CDR3 has 13 residues. Germline assignment: CDR1 SGHAT and CDR2 FQNNGV. With V trimmed by 5 bases and J by 6 bases, 6 bases remained unmatched. CDR3 in amino acids: CASSATTGAEQYF. The CDR3 nucleotides are TGTGCCAGCAGCGCAACGACAGGGGCCGAGCAGTACTTC.

The chain recombines TRBV7-8 with TRBJ1-3; no definite D call. The CDR3 contains 13 residues. Per the germline V gene, CDR1 is SGHVS and CDR2 is FQNEAQ. V was trimmed by 6 bases and J by 3 bases, leaving 9 bases between them. The CDR3 region has the DNA TGTGCCAGCAGTGTGGATGATGGAAACACCATATATTTT. It specifies CASSVDDGNTIYF.

The chain couples TRBV28 to TRBJ1-5; D possibly corresponds to TRBD1 (5 bases). The length of the CDR3 is 15 residues. Germline CDR1 reads MDHEN; CDR2 reads SYDVKM. V was cut by 0 bases and J by 8 bases, with 14 bases left in between. The DNA of the CDR3 is TGTGCCAGCAGTTTATGGACAGCCAAAGGGGAGCCCCAGCATTTT. It yields the protein CASSLWTAKGEPQHF.

CDR3 DNA: TGTGCCAGCACGCTTAGGCTTGACACCGGGGAGCTGTTTTTT. Its translation is CASTLRLDTGELFF. The chain has TRBV7-9 and TRBJ2-2; D gene unclear. Germline V gene data show CDR1 as SEHNR and CDR2 as FQNEAQ (reference sequence). V was clipped by 7 bases and J by 3 bases, with 12 bases between them. CDR3 size: 14 residues.

This clone was seen only once. The genes are TRBV5-8 and TRBJ1-2, with 10 bases aligning to TRBD1. In germline, CDR1 is SGHTS, CDR2 YDEGEE. The CDR3 is made up of 15 amino acids. V trimming: 5 bases; J trimming: 8 bases; junction bases outside the gene matches: 12. CDR3 DNA: TGTGCCAGCAGGGTTGTCGGACAGGGGGAGAGAGGCTACACCTTC. Its protein product is CASRVVGQGERGYTF.

V gene TRBV7-9 combines with J gene TRBJ2-5, with 7 bases identical to TRBD1. CDR1 is SEHNR, CDR2 FQNEAQ, per germline (reference sequence). Trimming took 4 bases from V and 0 from J; bases not matched to a gene: 8. The CDR3 spans 16 residues. This CDR3 is CASSSGDRLYQETQYF. CDR3 nucleotides: TGTGCCAGCAGCTCTGGGGACAGATTGTACCAAGAGACCCAGTACTTC.

The V and J genes are TRBV9 and TRBJ2-2; D is perhaps TRBD2 (6 bases). There are 15 residues in the CDR3. Trimming removed 2 bases at V and 1 base at J, with 9 bases between. CDR1 is SGDLS, CDR2 YYNGEE, per germline. CDR3 nucleotide sequence: TGTGCCAGCAGCGTTAAGGGAGGGAACACCGGGGAGCTGTTTTTT. This sequence encodes CASSVKGGNTGELFF.

J is TRBJ1-1 and V is TRBV19, with D possibly TRBD1 on 5 matching bases. Germline values: CDR1 LNHDA, CDR2 SQIVND (reference sequence). The V and J ends lost 10 bases and 4 bases respectively, with 19 bases between them. The CDR3 is made up of 14 amino acids. CDR3 sequence: CATGDGPLGTEAFF. The CDR3 bases are TGTGCCACCGGGGACGGACCTTTGGGCACTGAAGCTTTCTTT.

This clone was observed a handful of times. This chain links TRBV6-1 with TRBJ1-4; D is ambiguous. Germline V CDR1 and CDR2: MNHNS, SASEGT. Trimming removed 8 bases from V and 0 bases from J, with 7 bases in between. The CDR3 covers 13 residues. DNA for the CDR3: TGTGCCAGCTGTACGGCAACTAATGAAAAACTGTTTTTT. Protein sequence: CASCTATNEKLFF.

CDR3 nucleotides: TGTGCCAGTAGTAGGGGACAGGGTGGAGGCTACACCTTC. It yields the protein CASSRGQGGGYTF. This sequence joins TRBV19 and TRBJ1-2; TRBD1 matches 9 bases. The V and J ends lost 4 bases and 8 bases, in that order; junction bases with no gene match: 5. CDR1 and CDR2 (germline): LNHDA, SQIVND (reference sequence). The CDR3 totals 13 residues.

CDR3 residues: CASSPGLAGQGEQYF. In DNA form, the CDR3 reads TGTGCCAGCAGCCCGGGACTAGCGGGGCAGGGAGAGCAGTACTTC. The chain joins TRBV9 to TRBJ2-7, with TRBD2 matching 13 bases. With 4 bases clipped from V and 7 bases from J, the junction kept 8 bases outside the gene matches. Germline CDR1 SGDLS, CDR2 YYNGEE. The CDR3 sequence is 15 residues long.